The source of this TCR beta chain is a study of blood T cell repertoires in COVID-19. Study in general: Some COVID-19 samples were acute and others convalescent; all came from the United States, Italy and Spain. The cDNA or gDNA used as material had been derived from T cells, B-cell-depleted T cells, or PBMCs.

Original processing notes: By means of reference gene primer amplification, nucleated cell counts were estimated. The data were produced by immunoSEQ multiplex PCR, yet TCRdb's version contains in-frame clones alone and is incomplete. The V and J calls and the clone size are those of that table, but D and trimming were determined from the DNA. The data show about 89,000 clones, around 88% seen once. The CDR3 extends over 16 amino acids. The V end was cut by 2 bases, the J end by 0 bases, with 12 bases between. The V gene's germline CDR1 is LGHDT and CDR2 YNNKEL (reference sequence). Sequencing was carried out using peripheral blood. The chain uses TRBV3-1 (or the pseudogene TRBV3-2) and TRBJ2-3; D is perhaps TRBD2 (6 bases). The clonotype was recovered from a man between 60 and 75 years old with acute or convalescent COVID-19. The CDR3 bases are TGTGCCAGCAGCCAACGCACTAGCCCCAGCACAGATACGCAGTATTTT. This sequence encodes CASSQRTSPSTDTQYF.